This TCR beta chain was recovered during a study of cytomegalovirus exposure and HLA in healthy donors. The wider study: Early released data had around 89 million unique TCRs, all coming from HLA-typed donors. Ancestry clustering placed around four fifths of under 450 genotyped donors in the Caucasian-associated cluster.

Primers included in the PCR were 60 Vbeta and 13 Jbeta primers. This table comes from immunoSEQ multiplex PCR, and its TCRdb copy is limited to in-frame clones, with some not included. This table has over 95,000 clones, roughly 76% appearing once. This clone was counted only a few times. The V and J ends lost 5 bases and 1 base, in that order; junction bases with no gene match: 2. The CDR3 length is 14 residues. CDR1 is MNHEY, CDR2 SVGAGI, per germline. The TCR sequence derives from a woman in her thirties or forties in good health and CMV-seropositive. The genes are TRBV6-5 and TRBJ2-7; TRBD1 agrees at 10 bases. Sequenced material: PBMCs. DNA of the CDR3: TGTGCCAGCAGTCGGGACAGGGGTTCCTACGAGCAGTACTTC. This encodes CASSRDRGSYEQYF.